Sequencing of this T cell receptor (beta chain) was carried out in a study of patients and donors after allogeneic stem cell transplantation. In germline, CDR1 is SGHRS, CDR2 YFSETQ. This CDR3 is 12 amino acids long. V shed 0 bases and J shed 8 bases, with 8 bases lying between them. TCRdb reprocessed the RT-PCR reads via MiXCR and lists one record per CDR3 protein. Of some 150,000 distinct CDR3 sequences listed, roughly 35% are singletons. Source material: blood, either unsorted or a sorted T cell fraction (not recorded which). The chain links TRBV5-1 to TRBJ1-1; D is uncertain. The sequence came from a human donor who was either an allogeneic HSCT recipient or a stem cell or donor lymphocyte infusion donor (not recorded which). It is not recorded whose cells these are; they may come from a transplant donor. The CDR3 sequence is CASSLAGWEAFF. Here the CDR3 DNA reads TGCGCCAGCAGCTTGGCCGGGTGGGAAGCTTTCTTT.